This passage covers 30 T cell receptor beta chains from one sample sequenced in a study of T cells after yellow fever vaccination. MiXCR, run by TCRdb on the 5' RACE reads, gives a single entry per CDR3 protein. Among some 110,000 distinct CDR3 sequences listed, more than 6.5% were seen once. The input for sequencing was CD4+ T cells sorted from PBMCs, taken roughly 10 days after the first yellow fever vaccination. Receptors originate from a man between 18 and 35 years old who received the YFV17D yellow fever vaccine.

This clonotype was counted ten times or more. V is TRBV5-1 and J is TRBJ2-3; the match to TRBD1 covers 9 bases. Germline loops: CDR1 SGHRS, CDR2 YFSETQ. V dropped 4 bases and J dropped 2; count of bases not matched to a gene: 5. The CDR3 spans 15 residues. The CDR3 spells CASSLRDRDTDTQYF. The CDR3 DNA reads TGCGCCAGCAGCCTCCGGGACAGGGACACAGATACGCAGTATTTT.

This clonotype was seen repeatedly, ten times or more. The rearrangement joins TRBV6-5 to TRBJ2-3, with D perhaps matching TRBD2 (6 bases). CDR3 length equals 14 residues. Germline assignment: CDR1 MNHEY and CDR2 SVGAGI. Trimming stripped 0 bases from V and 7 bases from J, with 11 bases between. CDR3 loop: CASSYSTGGNTQYF. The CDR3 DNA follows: TGTGCCAGCAGTTACTCGACCGGGGGAAATACGCAGTATTTT.

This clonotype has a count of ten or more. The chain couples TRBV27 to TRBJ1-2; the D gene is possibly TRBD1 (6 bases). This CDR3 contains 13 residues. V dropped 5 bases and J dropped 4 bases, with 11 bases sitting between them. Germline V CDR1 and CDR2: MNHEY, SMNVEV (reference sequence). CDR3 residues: CASSPWTAYGYTF. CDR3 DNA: TGTGCCAGCAGTCCCTGGACAGCCTATGGCTACACCTTC.

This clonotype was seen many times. The CDR3 DNA sequence: TGCGCCAGCACGTCGGCAGATGCACACCGGGGGGAGCTGTTTTTT. Its protein product is CASTSADAHRGELFF. This chain connects TRBV5-1 to TRBJ2-2; D is unresolved. Germline lookup yields CDR1 SGHRS and CDR2 YFSETQ. Trimming cost V 6 bases and J 8 bases, with 20 bases left between them. The CDR3 is 15 amino acids. Full variable domain (remainder filled in from reference TRBV5-1 and TRBJ2-2): KAGVTQTPRYLIKTRGQQVTLSCSPISGHRSVSWYQQTPGQGLQFLFEYFSETQRNKGNFPGRFSGRQFSNSRSEMNVSTLELGDSALYLCASTSADAHRGELFFGEGSRLTVL.

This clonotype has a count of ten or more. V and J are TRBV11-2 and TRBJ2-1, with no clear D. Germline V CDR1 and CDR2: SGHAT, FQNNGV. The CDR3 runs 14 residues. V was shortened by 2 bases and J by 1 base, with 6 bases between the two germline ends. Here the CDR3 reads CASSLRVSYNEQFF. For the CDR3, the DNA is TGTGCCAGCAGCTTAAGAGTTTCCTACAATGAGCAGTTCTTC.

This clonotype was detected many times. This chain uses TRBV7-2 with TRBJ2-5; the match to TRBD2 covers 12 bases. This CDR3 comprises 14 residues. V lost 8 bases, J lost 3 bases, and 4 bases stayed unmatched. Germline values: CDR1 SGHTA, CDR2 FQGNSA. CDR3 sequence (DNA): TGTGCCAGCCGTAGGACTAGCGGGGAAGAGACCCAGTACTTC. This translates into CASRRTSGEETQYF. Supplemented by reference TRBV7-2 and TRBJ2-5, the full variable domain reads GAGVSQSPSNKVTEKGKDVELRCDPISGHTALYWYRQSLGQGLEFLIYFQGNSAPDKSGLPSDRFSAERTGGSVSTLTIQRTQQEDSAVYLCASRRTSGEETQYFGPGTRLLVL.

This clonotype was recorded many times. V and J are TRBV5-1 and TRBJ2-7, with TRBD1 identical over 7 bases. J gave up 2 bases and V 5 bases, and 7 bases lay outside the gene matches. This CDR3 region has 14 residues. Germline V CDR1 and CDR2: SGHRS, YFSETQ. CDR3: CASRPQGSTYEQYF. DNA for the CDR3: TGCGCCAGCAGGCCACAGGGGTCGACCTACGAGCAGTACTTC.

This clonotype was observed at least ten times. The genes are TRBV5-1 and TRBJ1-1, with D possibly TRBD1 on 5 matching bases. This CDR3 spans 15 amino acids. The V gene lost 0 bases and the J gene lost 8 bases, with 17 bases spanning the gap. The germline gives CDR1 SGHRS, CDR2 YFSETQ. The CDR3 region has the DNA TGCGCCAGCAGCTTGGAGTTTTGGCAGGGTCCCGAAGCTTTCTTT. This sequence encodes CASSLEFWQGPEAFF.

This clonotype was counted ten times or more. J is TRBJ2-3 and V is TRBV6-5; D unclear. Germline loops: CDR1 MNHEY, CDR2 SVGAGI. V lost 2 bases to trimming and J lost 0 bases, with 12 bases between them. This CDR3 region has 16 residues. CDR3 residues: CASSYADTPSTDTQYF. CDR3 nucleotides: TGTGCCAGCAGTTACGCGGATACCCCTAGCACAGATACGCAGTATTTT.

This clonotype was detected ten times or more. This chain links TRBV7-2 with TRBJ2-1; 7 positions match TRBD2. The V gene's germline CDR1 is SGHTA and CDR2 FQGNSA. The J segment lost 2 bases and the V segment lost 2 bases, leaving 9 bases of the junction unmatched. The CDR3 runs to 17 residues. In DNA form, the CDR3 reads TGTGCCAGCAGCTTACCTCCTCTAGCGGCTACCTACAATGAGCAGTTCTTC. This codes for CASSLPPLAATYNEQFF.

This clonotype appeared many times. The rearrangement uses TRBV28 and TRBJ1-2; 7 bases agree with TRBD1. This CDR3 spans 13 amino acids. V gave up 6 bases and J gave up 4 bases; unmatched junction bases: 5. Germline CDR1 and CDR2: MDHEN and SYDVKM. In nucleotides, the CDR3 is TGTGCCAGCAGACGAGAGGGGGCCTATGGCTACACCTTC. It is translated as CASRREGAYGYTF.

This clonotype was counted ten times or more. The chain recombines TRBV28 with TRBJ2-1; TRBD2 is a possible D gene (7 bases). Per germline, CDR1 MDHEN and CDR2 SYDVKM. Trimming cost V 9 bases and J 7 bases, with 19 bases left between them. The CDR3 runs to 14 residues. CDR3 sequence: CASSRGGALNEQFF. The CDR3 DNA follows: TGTGCCAGTAGCCGTGGGGGGGCCTTAAATGAGCAGTTCTTC.

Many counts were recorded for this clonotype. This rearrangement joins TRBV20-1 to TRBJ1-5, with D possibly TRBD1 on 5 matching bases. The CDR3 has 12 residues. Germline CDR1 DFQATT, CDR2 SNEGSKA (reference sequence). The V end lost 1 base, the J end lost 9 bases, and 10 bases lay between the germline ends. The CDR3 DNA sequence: TGCAGTGCTAGAGCGGGGGAAGGGCCCCAGCATTTT. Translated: CSARAGEGPQHF.

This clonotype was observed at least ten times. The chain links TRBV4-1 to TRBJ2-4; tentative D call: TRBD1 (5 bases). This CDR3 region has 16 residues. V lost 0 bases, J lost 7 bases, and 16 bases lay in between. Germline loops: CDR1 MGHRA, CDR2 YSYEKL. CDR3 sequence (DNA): TGCGCCAGCAGCCAAGACTCTGGGGCGCTTCGGAACATTCAGTACTTC. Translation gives CASSQDSGALRNIQYF.

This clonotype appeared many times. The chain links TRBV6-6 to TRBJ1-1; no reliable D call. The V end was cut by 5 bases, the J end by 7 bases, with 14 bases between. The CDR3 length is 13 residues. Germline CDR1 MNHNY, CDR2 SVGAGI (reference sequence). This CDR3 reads CASSSPAVIEAFF. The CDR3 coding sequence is TGTGCCAGCAGTAGCCCAGCGGTAATTGAAGCTTTCTTT.

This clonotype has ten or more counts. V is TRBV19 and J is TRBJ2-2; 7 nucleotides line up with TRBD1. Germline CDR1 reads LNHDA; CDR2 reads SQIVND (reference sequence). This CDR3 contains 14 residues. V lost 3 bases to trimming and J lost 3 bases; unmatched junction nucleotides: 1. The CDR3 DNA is TGTGCCAGTAGTATCCAGGGGGACACCGGGGAGCTGTTTTTT. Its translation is CASSIQGDTGELFF. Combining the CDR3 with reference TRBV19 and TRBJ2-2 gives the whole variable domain DGGITQSPKYLFRKEGQNVTLSCEQNLNHDAMYWYRQDPGQGLRLIYYSQIVNDFQKGDIAEGYSVSREKKESFPLTVTSAQKNPTAFYLCASSIQGDTGELFFGEGSRLTVL.

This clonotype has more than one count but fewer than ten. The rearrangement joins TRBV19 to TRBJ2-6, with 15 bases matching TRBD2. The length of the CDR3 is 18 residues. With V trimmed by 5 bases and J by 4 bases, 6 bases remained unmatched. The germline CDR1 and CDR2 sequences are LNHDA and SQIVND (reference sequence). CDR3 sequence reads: CASSPGLAGGHGANVLTF. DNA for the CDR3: TGTGCCAGTAGTCCCGGACTAGCGGGGGGGCACGGGGCCAACGTCCTGACTTTC.

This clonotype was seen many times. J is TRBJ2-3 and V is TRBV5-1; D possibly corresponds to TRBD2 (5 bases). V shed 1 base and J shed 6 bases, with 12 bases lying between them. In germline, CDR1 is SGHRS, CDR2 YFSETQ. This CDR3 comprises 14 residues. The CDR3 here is CASSLWLAMDTQYF. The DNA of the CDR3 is TGCGCCAGCAGCTTGTGGCTAGCAATGGATACGCAGTATTTT.

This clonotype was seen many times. CDR3 amino acids: CASRRGTSYEQYV. Here the CDR3 DNA reads TGTGCCAGCAGAAGGGGGACCTCCTACGAGCAGTACGTC. The rearrangement links TRBV5-5 to TRBJ2-7; TRBD1 might be the D (6 bases). Germline V gene data show CDR1 as SGHKS and CDR2 as YYEKEE (reference sequence). The germline V and J ends were trimmed by 5 bases and 0 bases, with 9 bases remaining between them. The CDR3 totals 13 residues.

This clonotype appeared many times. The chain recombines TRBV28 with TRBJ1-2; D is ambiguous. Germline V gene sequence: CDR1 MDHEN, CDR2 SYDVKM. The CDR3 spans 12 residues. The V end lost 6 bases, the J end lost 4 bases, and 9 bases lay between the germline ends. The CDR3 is CASSRGGYGYTF. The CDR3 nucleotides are TGTGCCAGCAGCAGAGGAGGCTATGGCTACACCTTC.

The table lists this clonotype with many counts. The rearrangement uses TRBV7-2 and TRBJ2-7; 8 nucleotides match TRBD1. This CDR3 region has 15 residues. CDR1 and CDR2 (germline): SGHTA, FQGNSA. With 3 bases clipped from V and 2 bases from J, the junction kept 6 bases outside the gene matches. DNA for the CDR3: TGTGCCAGCAGCTTGACAGGGGAGTTCACCTACGAGCAGTACTTC. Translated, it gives CASSLTGEFTYEQYF.

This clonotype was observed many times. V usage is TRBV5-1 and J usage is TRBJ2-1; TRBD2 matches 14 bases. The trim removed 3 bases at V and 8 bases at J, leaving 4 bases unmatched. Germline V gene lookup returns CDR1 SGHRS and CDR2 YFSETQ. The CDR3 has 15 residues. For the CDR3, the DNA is TGCGCCAGCAGCTCGCCGGGACTAGCGGGGGATGAGCAGTTCTTC. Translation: CASSSPGLAGDEQFF.

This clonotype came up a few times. CDR3 region: CASSVDRQSPLHF. CDR3 sequence (DNA): TGTGCCAGCAGCGTGGACCGTCAATCACCCCTCCACTTT. The chain links TRBV5-4 to TRBJ1-6; no reliable D call. The CDR3 consists of 13 residues. Germline CDR1 reads SGHNT; CDR2 reads YYREEE (reference sequence). With 4 bases removed from V and 10 bases from J, the gap between germline ends came to 12 bases.

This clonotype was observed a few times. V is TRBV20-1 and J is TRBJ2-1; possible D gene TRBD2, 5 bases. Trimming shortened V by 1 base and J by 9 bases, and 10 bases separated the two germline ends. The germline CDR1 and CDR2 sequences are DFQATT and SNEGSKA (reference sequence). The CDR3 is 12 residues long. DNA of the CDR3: TGCAGTGCTAGAGTGGGGAGAGGTGAGCAGTTCTTC. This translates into CSARVGRGEQFF.

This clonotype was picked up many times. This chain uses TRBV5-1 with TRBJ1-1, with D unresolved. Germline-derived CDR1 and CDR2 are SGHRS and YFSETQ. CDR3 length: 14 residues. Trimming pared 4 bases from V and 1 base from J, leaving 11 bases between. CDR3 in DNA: TGCGCCAGCAGCCCCGGGTCGGGGAACACTGAAGCTTTCTTT. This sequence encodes CASSPGSGNTEAFF. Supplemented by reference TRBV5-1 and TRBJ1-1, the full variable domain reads KAGVTQTPRYLIKTRGQQVTLSCSPISGHRSVSWYQQTPGQGLQFLFEYFSETQRNKGNFPGRFSGRQFSNSRSEMNVSTLELGDSALYLCASSPGSGNTEAFFGQGTRLTVV.

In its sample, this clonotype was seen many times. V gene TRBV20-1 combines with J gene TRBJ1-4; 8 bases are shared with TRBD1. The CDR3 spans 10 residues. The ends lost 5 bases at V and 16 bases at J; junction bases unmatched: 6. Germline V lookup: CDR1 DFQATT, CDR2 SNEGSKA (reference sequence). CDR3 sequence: CSAQRDRQFF. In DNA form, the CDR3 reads TGCAGTGCTCAAAGGGACAGGCAGTTTTTT.

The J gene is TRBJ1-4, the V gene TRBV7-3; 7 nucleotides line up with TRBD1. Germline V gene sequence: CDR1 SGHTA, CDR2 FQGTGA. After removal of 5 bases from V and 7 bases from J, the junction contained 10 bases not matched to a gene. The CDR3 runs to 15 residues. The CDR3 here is CASSTSRQGFEKLFF. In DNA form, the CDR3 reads TGTGCCAGCAGCACGTCCCGACAGGGATTTGAAAAACTGTTTTTT. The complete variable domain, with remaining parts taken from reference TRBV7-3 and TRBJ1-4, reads GAGVSQTPSNKVTEKGKYVELRCDPISGHTALYWYRQSLGQGPEFLIYFQGTGAADDSGLPNDRFFAVRPEGSVSTLKIQRTERGDSAVYLCASSTSRQGFEKLFFGSGTQLSVL.

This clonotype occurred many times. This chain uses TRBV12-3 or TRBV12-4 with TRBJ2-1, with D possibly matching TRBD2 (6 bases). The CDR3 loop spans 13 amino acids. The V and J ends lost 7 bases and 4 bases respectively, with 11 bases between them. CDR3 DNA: TGTGCCAGCAAGGAGGGAGATTACAATGAGCAGTTCTTC. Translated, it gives CASKEGDYNEQFF.

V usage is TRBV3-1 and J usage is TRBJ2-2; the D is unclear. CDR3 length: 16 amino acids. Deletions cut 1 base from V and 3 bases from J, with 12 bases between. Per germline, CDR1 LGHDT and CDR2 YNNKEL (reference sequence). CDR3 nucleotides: TGTGCCAGCAGCCAAGTTGTGGGCTGGGACACCGGGGAGCTGTTTTTT. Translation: CASSQVVGWDTGELFF.

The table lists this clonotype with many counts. CDR3 sequence (DNA): TGTGCCAGCAGCTTAGCCCCGACTAGCGGGAGCACAGATACGCAGTATTTT. Translated: CASSLAPTSGSTDTQYF. J is TRBJ2-3 and V is TRBV7-9; 10 bases line up with TRBD2. Germline CDR1 reads SEHNR; CDR2 reads FQNEAQ (reference sequence). V dropped 0 bases and J dropped 0; count of bases not matched to a gene: 3. The CDR3 is made up of 17 amino acids.